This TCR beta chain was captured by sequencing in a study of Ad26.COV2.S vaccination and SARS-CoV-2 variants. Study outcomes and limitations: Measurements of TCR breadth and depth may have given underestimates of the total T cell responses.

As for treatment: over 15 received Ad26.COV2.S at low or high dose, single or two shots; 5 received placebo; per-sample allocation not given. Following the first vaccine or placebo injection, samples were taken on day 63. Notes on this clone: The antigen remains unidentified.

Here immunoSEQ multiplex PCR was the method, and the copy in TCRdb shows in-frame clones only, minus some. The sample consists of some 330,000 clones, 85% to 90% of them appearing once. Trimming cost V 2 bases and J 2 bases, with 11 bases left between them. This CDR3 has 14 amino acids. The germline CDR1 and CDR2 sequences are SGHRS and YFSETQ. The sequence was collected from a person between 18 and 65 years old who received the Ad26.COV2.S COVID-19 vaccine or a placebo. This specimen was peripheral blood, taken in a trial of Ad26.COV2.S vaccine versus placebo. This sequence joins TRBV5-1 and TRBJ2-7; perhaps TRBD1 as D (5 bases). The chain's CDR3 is CASSFGAGTYEQYF. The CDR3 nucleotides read TGCGCCAGCAGCTTTGGGGCAGGGACCTACGAGCAGTACTTC.